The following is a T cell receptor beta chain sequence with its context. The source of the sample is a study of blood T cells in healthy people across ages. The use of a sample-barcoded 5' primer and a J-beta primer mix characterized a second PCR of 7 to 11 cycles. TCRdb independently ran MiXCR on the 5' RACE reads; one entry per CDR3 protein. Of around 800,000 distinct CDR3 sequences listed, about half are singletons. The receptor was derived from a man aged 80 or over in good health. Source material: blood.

The DNA for the CDR3 is TGTGCCGGCACCCGATCAACAGGAGCCTACAATGAGCAGTTCTTC. Protein product: CAGTRSTGAYNEQFF. The chain is built from TRBV7-6 and TRBJ2-1, with D possibly TRBD1 on 5 matching bases. V was shortened by 11 bases and J by 2 bases, with 19 bases between the two germline ends. Germline V lookup: CDR1 SGHVS, CDR2 FNYEAQ. This CDR3 region has 15 residues.